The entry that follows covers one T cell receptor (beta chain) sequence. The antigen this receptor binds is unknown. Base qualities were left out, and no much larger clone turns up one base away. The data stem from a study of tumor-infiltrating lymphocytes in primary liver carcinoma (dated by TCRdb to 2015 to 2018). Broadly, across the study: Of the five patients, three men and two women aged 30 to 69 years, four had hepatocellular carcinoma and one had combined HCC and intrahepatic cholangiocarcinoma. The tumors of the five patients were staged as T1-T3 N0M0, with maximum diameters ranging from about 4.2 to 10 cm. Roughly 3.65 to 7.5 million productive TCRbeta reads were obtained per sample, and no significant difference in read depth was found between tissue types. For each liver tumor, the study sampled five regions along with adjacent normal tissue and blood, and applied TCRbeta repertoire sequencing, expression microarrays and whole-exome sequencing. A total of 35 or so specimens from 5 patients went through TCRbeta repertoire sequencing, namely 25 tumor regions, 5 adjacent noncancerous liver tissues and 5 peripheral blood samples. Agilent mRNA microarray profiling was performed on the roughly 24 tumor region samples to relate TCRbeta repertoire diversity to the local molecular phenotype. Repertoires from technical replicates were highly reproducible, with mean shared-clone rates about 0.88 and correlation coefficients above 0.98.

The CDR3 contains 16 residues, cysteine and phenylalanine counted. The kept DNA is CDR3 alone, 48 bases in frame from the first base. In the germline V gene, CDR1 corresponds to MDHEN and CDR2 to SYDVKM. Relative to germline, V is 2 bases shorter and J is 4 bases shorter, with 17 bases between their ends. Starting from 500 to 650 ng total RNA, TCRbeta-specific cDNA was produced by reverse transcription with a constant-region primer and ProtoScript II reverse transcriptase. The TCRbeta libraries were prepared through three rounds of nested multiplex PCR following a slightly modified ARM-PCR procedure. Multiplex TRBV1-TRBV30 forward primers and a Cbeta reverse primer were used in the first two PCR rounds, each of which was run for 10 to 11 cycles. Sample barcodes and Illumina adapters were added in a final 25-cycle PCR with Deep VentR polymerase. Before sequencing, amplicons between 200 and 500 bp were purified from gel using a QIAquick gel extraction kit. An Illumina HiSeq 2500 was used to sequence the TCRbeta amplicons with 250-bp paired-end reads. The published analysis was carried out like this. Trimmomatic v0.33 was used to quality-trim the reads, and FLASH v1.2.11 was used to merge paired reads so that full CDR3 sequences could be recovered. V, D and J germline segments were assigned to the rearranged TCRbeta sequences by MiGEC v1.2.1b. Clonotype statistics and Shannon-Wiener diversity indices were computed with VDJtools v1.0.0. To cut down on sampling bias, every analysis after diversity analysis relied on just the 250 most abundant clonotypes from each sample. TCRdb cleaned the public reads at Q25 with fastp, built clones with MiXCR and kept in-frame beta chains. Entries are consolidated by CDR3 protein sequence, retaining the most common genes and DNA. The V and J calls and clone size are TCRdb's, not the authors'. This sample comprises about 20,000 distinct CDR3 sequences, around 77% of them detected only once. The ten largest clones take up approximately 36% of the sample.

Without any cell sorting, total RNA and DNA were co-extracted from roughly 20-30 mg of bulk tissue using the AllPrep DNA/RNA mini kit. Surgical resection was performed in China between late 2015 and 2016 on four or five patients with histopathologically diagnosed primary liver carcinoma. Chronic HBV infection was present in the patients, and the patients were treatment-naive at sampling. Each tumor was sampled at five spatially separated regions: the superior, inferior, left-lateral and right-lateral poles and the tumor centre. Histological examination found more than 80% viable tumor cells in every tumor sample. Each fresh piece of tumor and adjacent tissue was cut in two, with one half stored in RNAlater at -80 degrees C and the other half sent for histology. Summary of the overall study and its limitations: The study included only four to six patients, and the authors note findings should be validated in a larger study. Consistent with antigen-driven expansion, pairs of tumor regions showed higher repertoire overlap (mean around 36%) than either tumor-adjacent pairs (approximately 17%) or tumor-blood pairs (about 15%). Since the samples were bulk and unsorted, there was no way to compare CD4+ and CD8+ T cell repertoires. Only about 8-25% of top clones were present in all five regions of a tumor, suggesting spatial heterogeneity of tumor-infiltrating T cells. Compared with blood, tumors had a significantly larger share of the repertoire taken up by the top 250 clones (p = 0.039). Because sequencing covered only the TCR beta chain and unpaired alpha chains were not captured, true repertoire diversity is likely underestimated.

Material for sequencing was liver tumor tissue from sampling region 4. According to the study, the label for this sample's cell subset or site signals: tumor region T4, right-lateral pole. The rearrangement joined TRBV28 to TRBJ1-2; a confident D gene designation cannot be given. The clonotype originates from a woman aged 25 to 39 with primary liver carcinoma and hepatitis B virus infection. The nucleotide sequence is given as TGTGCCAGCAGTTTAACGGCAGCGGGAAGAATCTATGGCTACACCTTC. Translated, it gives CASSLTAAGRIYGYTF.